This section outlines one T cell receptor (beta chain) sequence together with its context. The data were produced by immunoSEQ multiplex PCR, yet TCRdb's version contains in-frame clones alone and is incomplete. The sample carries fewer than 200,000 clones, approximately 73% recorded once. This specimen comes from a study of blood T cell repertoires in COVID-19. Trimming left V 0 bases short and J 4 bases short, with 9 bases between. Germline CDR1 and CDR2: SGHNT and YYREEE (reference sequence). The CDR3 runs 14 residues. The chain links TRBV5-4 to TRBJ2-3; weak D call: TRBD2 (6 bases). The sequenced material came from peripheral blood. The clonotype originates from a woman aged 80 or over with acute or convalescent COVID-19. The CDR3 DNA is TGTGCCAGCAGCTTGGCCAGACTAGCAGATACGCAGTATTTT. This sequence encodes CASSLARLADTQYF. The whole variable domain, remainder taken from reference TRBV5-4 and TRBJ2-3, is ETGVTQSPTHLIKTRGQQVTLRCSSQSGHNTVSWYQQALGQGPQFIFQYYREEENGRGNFPPRFSGLQFPNYSSELNVNALELDDSALYLCASSLARLADTQYFGPGTRLTVL.